The 31 T cell receptor beta chains in this list originate from one sample, sequenced in a study of T cell repertoires in cytomegalovirus infection. TCRdb reprocessed the reads via MiXCR and lists one record per CDR3 protein. This sample carries 200,000 to 250,000 distinct CDR3 sequences, 9% to 15% of them seen once, and the ten largest clones take 1.5% to 2%. Input material: PBMCs. All receptors derive from a human donor in good health (CMV status not recorded). Some clones in this sample may be carry-over from other donors' samples.

In this sample, this clonotype turned up many times. This rearrangement joins TRBV7-2 to TRBJ2-5; a possible D gene is TRBD1 (6 bases). CDR3 length equals 13 residues. The germline gives CDR1 SGHTA, CDR2 FQGNSA. Trimming took off 4 bases at V and 5 bases at J, with 11 bases between the two ends. The CDR3 nucleotides are TGTGCCAGCAGCTACAGGGTTGGGGAGACCCAGTACTTC. It translates to CASSYRVGETQYF.

This clonotype was detected a few times. The J gene is TRBJ1-5, the V gene TRBV28; 7 bases agree with TRBD1. Germline CDR1 is MDHEN and CDR2 is SYDVKM. The junction had 4 bases not matched to a gene; V was cut back by 5 bases and J by 9 bases. The CDR3 covers 12 residues. The CDR3 spells CASSLQGLPQHF. DNA for the CDR3: TGTGCCAGCAGTCTACAGGGGCTGCCCCAGCATTTT.

In its sample, this clonotype was seen many times. The chain carries TRBV7-2 and TRBJ2-1, with 13 nucleotides matching TRBD2. Per germline, CDR1 SGHTA and CDR2 FQGNSA. Trimming cost V 5 bases and J 5 bases; bases outside gene matches: 6. The CDR3 length is 16 residues. The chain's CDR3 is CASSLGTSGKHNEQFF. As DNA, the CDR3 is TGTGCCAGCAGCCTGGGGACTAGCGGGAAACACAATGAGCAGTTCTTC.

This clonotype was recorded many times. The chain employs TRBV11-2 and TRBJ2-1, with 7 positions matching TRBD2. In germline, CDR1 is SGHAT, CDR2 FQNNGV. The CDR3 spans 15 residues. V dropped 6 bases and J dropped 9; count of bases not matched to a gene: 14. This CDR3 reads CASRKSGVHRGEQFF. As DNA, the CDR3 is TGTGCCAGCAGAAAGAGCGGGGTCCATCGCGGTGAGCAGTTCTTC.

This clonotype has a single count. Given a much more abundant clone one base away, this may be a read error. The chain employs TRBV14 and TRBJ2-1, with 8 nucleotides matching TRBD2. CDR3 length: 15 amino acids. Germline V gives CDR1 SGHDN, CDR2 FVKESK. DNA for the CDR3: TGTGCCGGCAGCCAATCGTCGGGAGGGCCTCGTGAGCAGTTCTTC. It yields the protein CAGSQSSGGPREQFF.

At least ten counts were recorded for this clonotype. The rearrangement links TRBV7-2 to TRBJ2-2; 8 nucleotides agree with TRBD2. Germline assignment: CDR1 SGHTA and CDR2 FQGNSA. J was trimmed by 4 bases and V by 6 bases; bases with no gene match: 7. The CDR3 is 15 amino acids. CDR3 protein: CASSRLLAVTGELFF. In DNA, the CDR3 is TGTGCCAGCAGTCGTCTACTAGCGGTCACCGGGGAGCTGTTTTTT.

This clonotype was counted ten times or more. The V and J genes are TRBV7-6 and TRBJ1-2; TRBD1 agrees at 7 bases. The CDR3 totals 16 residues. Germline lookup yields CDR1 SGHVS and CDR2 FNYEAQ. After removal of 5 bases from V and 0 bases from J, the junction contained 9 bases not matched to a gene. The CDR3 loop is CASSPLGQVPNYGYTF. The CDR3 nucleotides are TGTGCCAGCAGCCCCCTCGGACAGGTCCCTAACTATGGCTACACCTTC.

This clonotype was counted only a few times. The chain uses TRBV28 and TRBJ2-3; the match to TRBD1 covers 9 bases. CDR3 length: 14 residues. CDR1 and CDR2 (germline): MDHEN, SYDVKM. The V gene end was trimmed by 3 bases and the J gene end by 9 bases; junction bases not matched to a gene: 7. The CDR3: CASSLTGGAGTQYF. CDR3 bases: TGTGCCAGCAGTTTGACAGGGGGAGCGGGCACGCAGTATTTT.

This clonotype was observed at least ten times. The V call is TRBV19, the J call TRBJ2-2; D is perhaps TRBD1 (5 bases). V was trimmed by 7 bases and J by 0 bases, leaving 15 bases between them. There are 16 residues in the CDR3. Germline assignment: CDR1 LNHDA and CDR2 SQIVND (reference sequence). The CDR3 sequence: CASTLGDRPNTGELFF. CDR3 DNA sequence: TGTGCCAGTACCCTGGGTGACAGACCGAACACCGGGGAGCTGTTTTTT. The variable domain in full, with the rest retrieved from reference TRBV19 and TRBJ2-2, is DGGITQSPKYLFRKEGQNVTLSCEQNLNHDAMYWYRQDPGQGLRLIYYSQIVNDFQKGDIAEGYSVSREKKESFPLTVTSAQKNPTAFYLCASTLGDRPNTGELFFGEGSRLTVL.

This clonotype has just a few counts. The chain couples TRBV14 to TRBJ1-2; D ambiguous. CDR1 and CDR2 from the germline V gene are SGHDN and FVKESK. The CDR3 runs to 15 residues. Trimming removed 4 bases at V and 0 bases at J, with 12 bases between. CDR3: CASSLSPGTNYGYTF. The CDR3 bases are TGTGCCAGCAGCCTCAGCCCCGGTACTAACTATGGCTACACCTTC.

This rearrangement joins TRBV14 to TRBJ2-7; D uncertain. The CDR3 is made up of 16 amino acids. The V end lost 2 bases, the J end lost 0 bases, and 14 bases lay between the germline ends. Germline V gene sequence: CDR1 SGHDN, CDR2 FVKESK. CDR3 nucleotide sequence: TGTGCCAGCAGCCAAAGGCTCGCCGCGAGCTCCTACGAGCAGTACTTC. Its protein product is CASSQRLAASSYEQYF.

This clonotype was counted between two and nine times. The CDR3 DNA follows: TGCGCCAGCAGCTTGGGACTAGCGAGAACCTACGAGCAGTACTTC. Protein: CASSLGLARTYEQYF. The rearrangement uses TRBV5-1 and TRBJ2-7, with TRBD2 identical over 8 bases. CDR1 SGHRS and CDR2 YFSETQ come from the germline V gene. The V and J ends lost 0 bases and 2 bases, in that order; junction bases with no gene match: 4. This CDR3 region has 15 residues.

The genes are TRBV14 and TRBJ1-1; 8 bases are shared with TRBD1. The V and J ends lost 0 bases and 5 bases, in that order; junction bases with no gene match: 5. Per germline, CDR1 SGHDN and CDR2 FVKESK. The CDR3 contains 15 residues. CDR3 region: CASSQEWTGRTEAFF. As DNA, the CDR3 is TGTGCCAGCAGCCAAGAATGGACAGGGCGGACTGAAGCTTTCTTT.

There are many counts of this clonotype. The chain links TRBV7-2 to TRBJ1-5, with D maybe TRBD1 (5 bases). Trimming cost V 2 bases and J 2 bases, with 13 bases left between them. The CDR3 spans 16 residues. In germline, CDR1 is SGHTA, CDR2 FQGNSA. The CDR3 DNA is TGTGCCAGCAGCTTATCGGGGCATTCTGGCAATCAGCCCCAGCATTTT. It is translated as CASSLSGHSGNQPQHF. The whole variable domain, filled in from reference TRBV7-2 and TRBJ1-5, reads GAGVSQSPSNKVTEKGKDVELRCDPISGHTALYWYRQSLGQGLEFLIYFQGNSAPDKSGLPSDRFSAERTGGSVSTLTIQRTQQEDSAVYLCASSLSGHSGNQPQHFGDGTRLSIL.

The gene calls are TRBV19 and TRBJ2-2; D possibly corresponds to TRBD1 (7 bases). The ends were cut back, 3 bases at V and 2 bases at J, with 16 bases in the middle. The CDR3 has 17 amino acids. Germline assignment: CDR1 LNHDA and CDR2 SQIVND (reference sequence). This chain's CDR3 is CASSMGGQLLNTGELFF. The CDR3 nucleotides read TGTGCCAGTAGTATGGGGGGACAGCTTTTAAACACCGGGGAGCTGTTTTTT.

This clonotype turned up a few times. This chain connects TRBV5-1 to TRBJ1-3, with D perhaps matching TRBD1 (6 bases). The CDR3 is 16 residues long. From germline, CDR1 is SGHRS and CDR2 YFSETQ. V shed 5 bases and J shed 3 bases, with 18 bases lying between them. Written as DNA, the CDR3 is TGCGCCAGCAGGAACCACAGGGCGGACGGTGGAAACACCATATATTTT. This sequence encodes CASRNHRADGGNTIYF.

The CDR3, as DNA: TGTGCCAGCAGCAGGACAGTCTCCTATAATTCACCCCTCCACTTT. It encodes CASSRTVSYNSPLHF. The chain has TRBV28 and TRBJ1-6; D is possibly TRBD1 (6 bases). The CDR3 runs to 15 residues. Germline V gene sequence: CDR1 MDHEN, CDR2 SYDVKM. Trimming took 6 bases from V and 0 from J, leaving 9 bases between them.

The V and J genes are TRBV5-6 and TRBJ1-5; TRBD1 agrees at 10 bases. Germline CDR1 is SGHDT and CDR2 is YYEEEE. This CDR3 region has 20 residues. With 1 base clipped from V and 0 bases from J, the junction kept 13 bases outside the gene matches. Written as DNA, the CDR3 is TGTGCCAGCAGCTTGTCTTGGAGGGACAGGGGCCCCCTTAGCAATCAGCCCCAGCATTTT. It yields the protein CASSLSWRDRGPLSNQPQHF.

In this sample, this clonotype turned up a few times. The V call is TRBV28, the J call TRBJ2-2; TRBD2 agrees at 7 bases. The CDR3 sequence is 14 residues long. Trimming removed 7 bases from V and 6 bases from J; junction bases left unmatched: 8. Per the germline V gene, CDR1 is MDHEN and CDR2 is SYDVKM. The CDR3: CASTPGRVAGELFF. The CDR3 DNA sequence: TGTGCCAGCACCCCAGGGAGGGTTGCCGGGGAGCTGTTTTTT.

This clonotype has at least ten counts. The rearrangement links TRBV19 to TRBJ1-2, with a tentative D call TRBD1 (5 bases). The CDR3 covers 14 residues. CDR1 and CDR2 (germline): LNHDA, SQIVND (reference sequence). The V end was cut by 7 bases, the J end by 6 bases, with 18 bases between. The CDR3 bases are TGTGCCAGTACCCGCCCAGGGCCTTACGATGGCTACACCTTC. Translation: CASTRPGPYDGYTF. Full variable domain (rest looked up from reference TRBV19 and TRBJ1-2): DGGITQSPKYLFRKEGQNVTLSCEQNLNHDAMYWYRQDPGQGLRLIYYSQIVNDFQKGDIAEGYSVSREKKESFPLTVTSAQKNPTAFYLCASTRPGPYDGYTFGSGTRLTVV.

This clonotype has more than one count but fewer than ten. The rearrangement links TRBV12-3 or TRBV12-4 to TRBJ2-1; D remains unclear. V was cut by 11 bases and J by 6 bases, with 14 bases left in between. The CDR3 has 12 residues. The CDR3: CASGPLANEQFF. CDR3 sequence (DNA): TGTGCCTCGGGCCCTCTGGCCAATGAGCAGTTCTTC.

Worth noting for this clonotype: It may be a read error: a sequence one base away is much more abundant. In nucleotides, the CDR3 is TGTGCCAGCAGCCCTCAGGTCCAGTACTTC. Its translation: CASSPQVQYF. This chain links TRBV12-3 or TRBV12-4 with TRBJ2-5; the D is unclear. The CDR3 contains 10 residues. With 6 bases removed from V and 10 bases from J, the gap between germline ends came to 9 bases.

This clonotype was counted between two and nine times. The chain joins TRBV28 to TRBJ2-1, with D maybe TRBD1 (8 bases). Per the germline V gene, CDR1 is MDHEN and CDR2 is SYDVKM. The V end lost 3 bases, the J end lost 7 bases, and 19 bases lay between the germline ends. The CDR3 consists of 16 residues. This CDR3 is CASSLRPGRDRNEQFF. CDR3 nucleotide sequence: TGTGCCAGCAGTTTGAGGCCGGGGAGGGACAGGAATGAGCAGTTCTTC.

In its sample, this clonotype was seen many times. The gene calls are TRBV12-3 or TRBV12-4 and TRBJ2-5; 7 bases agree with TRBD2. The trim removed 2 bases at V and 0 bases at J, leaving 3 bases unmatched. The CDR3 has 15 amino acids. CDR3 sequence: CASSLRLADQETQYF. CDR3 bases: TGTGCCAGCAGTTTAAGGCTAGCGGACCAAGAGACCCAGTACTTC.

This clonotype showed up many times. The chain couples TRBV6-2 or TRBV6-3 to TRBJ2-1; 10 bases map to TRBD2. The CDR3 contains 13 residues. Germline assignment: CDR1 MNHEY and CDR2 SVGEGT. J was trimmed by 12 bases and V by 6 bases; bases with no gene match: 8. In DNA, the CDR3 is TGTGCCAGCAGCATAGCGGGAGGTCTGGGGCAGTTCTTC. Encoded protein: CASSIAGGLGQFF.

The chain couples TRBV6-2 or TRBV6-3 to TRBJ2-2; no definite D call. Germline loops: CDR1 MNHEY, CDR2 SVGEGT. Trimming stripped 3 bases from V and 5 bases from J, with 13 bases between. The CDR3 has 15 amino acids. CDR3 coding DNA: TGTGCCAGCAGTTATAGTGGGTCAACGACCGGGGAGCTGTTTTTT. Amino acid sequence: CASSYSGSTTGELFF.

Many counts were recorded for this clonotype. This chain links TRBV10-3 with TRBJ1-1; TRBD1 might be the D (6 bases). The CDR3 totals 11 residues. V was shortened by 4 bases and J by 6 bases, with 6 bases between the two germline ends. The germline gives CDR1 ENHRY, CDR2 SYGVKD. The CDR3 DNA is TGTGCCATCAGTGCAGGGGCTGAAGCTTTCTTT. It codes for CAISAGAEAFF.

This clonotype was detected many times. The V and J genes are TRBV7-9 and TRBJ2-7; no clear D gene. The CDR3 extends over 13 amino acids. V lost 5 bases, J lost 6 bases, and 14 bases lay in between. CDR1 and CDR2 from the germline V gene are SEHNR and FQNEAQ (reference sequence). Written as DNA, the CDR3 is TGTGCCAGCAGCCCGAGTCCAGCGACCGAGCAGTACTTC. Translating it yields CASSPSPATEQYF.

The rearrangement joins TRBV20-1 to TRBJ2-3; D is ambiguous. This CDR3 has 15 amino acids. Germline V gene data show CDR1 as DFQATT and CDR2 as SNEGSKA (reference sequence). The ends were cut back, 3 bases at V and 0 bases at J, with 13 bases in the middle. CDR3 DNA: TGCAGTGCTAGTCCCGTCCAGCTTAGCACAGATACGCAGTATTTT. Amino acids: CSASPVQLSTDTQYF.

V and J are TRBV10-3 and TRBJ2-5, with 14 bases that match TRBD2. With 8 bases clipped from V and 5 bases from J, the junction kept 4 bases outside the gene matches. Germline values: CDR1 ENHRY, CDR2 SYGVKD. The CDR3 is 14 residues long. The CDR3 protein is CAISGLAGAETQYF. The CDR3 bases are TGTGCCATCTCGGGACTAGCGGGAGCTGAGACCCAGTACTTC.

V and J are TRBV29-1 and TRBJ1-4; D gene unclear. The CDR3 is 13 residues long. Germline-derived CDR1 and CDR2 are SQVTM and ANQGSEA. The chain's CDR3 is CTTTGPGNEKLFF. The CDR3 DNA reads TGCACCACAACTGGGCCCGGAAATGAAAAACTGTTTTTT.